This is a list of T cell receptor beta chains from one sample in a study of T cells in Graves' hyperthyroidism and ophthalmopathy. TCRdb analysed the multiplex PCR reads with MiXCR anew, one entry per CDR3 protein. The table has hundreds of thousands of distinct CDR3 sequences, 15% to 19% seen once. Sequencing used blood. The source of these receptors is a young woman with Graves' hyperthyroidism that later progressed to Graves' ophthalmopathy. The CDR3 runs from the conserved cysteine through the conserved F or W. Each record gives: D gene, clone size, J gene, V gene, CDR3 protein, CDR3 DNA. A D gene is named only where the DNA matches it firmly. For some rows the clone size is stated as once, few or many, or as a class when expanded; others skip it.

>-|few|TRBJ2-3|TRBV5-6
CASRGDGEAYTDTQYF
TGTGCCAGCAGAGGAGACGGGGAGGCCTACACAGATACGCAGTATTTT
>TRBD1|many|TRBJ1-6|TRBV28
CASSGGDRNNSPLHF
TGTGCCAGCAGTGGTGGGGACAGGAATAATTCACCCCTCCACTTT
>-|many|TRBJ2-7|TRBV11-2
CASRDPVRAVSYEQYF
TGTGCCAGCAGGGACCCCGTCAGGGCTGTGTCCTACGAGCAGTACTTC
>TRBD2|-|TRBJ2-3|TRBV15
CATSRGGTSGVTDTQYF
TGTGCCACCAGCAGAGGTGGGACTAGCGGGGTCACAGATACGCAGTATTTT
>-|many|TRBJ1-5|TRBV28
CASSLNQPQHF
TGTGCCAGCAGCCTCAATCAGCCCCAGCATTTT
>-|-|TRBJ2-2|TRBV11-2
CASSSSPGGELFF
TGTGCCAGCAGCTCCAGTCCGGGCGGGGAGCTGTTTTTT
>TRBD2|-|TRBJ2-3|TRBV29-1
CSVQVNVLAGPNTDTQYF
TGCAGCGTCCAAGTAAATGTCTTAGCGGGTCCCAACACAGATACGCAGTATTTT
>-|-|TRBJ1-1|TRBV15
CVTSRVGGGGTEAFF
TGTGTCACCAGCAGAGTAGGAGGGGGGGGCACTGAAGCTTTCTTT
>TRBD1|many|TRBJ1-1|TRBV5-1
CASSLGGVTGKMVEAFF
TGCGCCAGCAGCTTGGGCGGGGTGACAGGGAAGATGGTTGAAGCTTTCTTT
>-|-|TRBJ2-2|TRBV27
CASSLSGIGELFF
TGTGCCAGCAGTTTATCAGGGATCGGGGAGCTGTTTTTT
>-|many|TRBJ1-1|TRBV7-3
CASSLWGGTNTEAFF
TGTGCCAGCAGCTTATGGGGGGGAACGAACACTGAAGCTTTCTTT
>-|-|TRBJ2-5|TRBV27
CASSSGGGPGIKYF
TGTGCCAGCAGTTCAGGCGGCGGGCCGGGCATCAAGTACTTC
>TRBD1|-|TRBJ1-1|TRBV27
CASSKGQGRVNTEAFF
TGTGCCAGCTCCAAGGGACAGGGGAGAGTAAACACTGAAGCTTTCTTT
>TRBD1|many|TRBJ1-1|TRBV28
CASSPHPTGKTEAFF
TGTGCCAGCAGCCCTCACCCGACAGGGAAAACTGAAGCTTTCTTT
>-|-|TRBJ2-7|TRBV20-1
CSARLHDSQENRAYGQYF
TGCAGTGCTAGGTTACACGACTCACAGGAGAACAGGGCCTACGGGCAGTACTTC
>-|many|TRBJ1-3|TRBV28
CASSFVLSGNTIYF
TGTGCCAGCAGTTTCGTACTCTCTGGAAACACCATATATTTT
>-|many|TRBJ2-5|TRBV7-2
CASSLVPIQETQYF
TGTGCCAGCAGCTTAGTACCCATCCAAGAGACCCAGTACTTC
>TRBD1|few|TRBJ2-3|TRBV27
CASRSTGGGQYF
TGTGCCAGCAGATCAACAGGGGGAGGGCAGTATTTT
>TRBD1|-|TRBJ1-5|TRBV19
CASSFLWAGGNQPQHF
TGTGCCAGTAGCTTCCTTTGGGCAGGGGGGAATCAGCCCCAGCATTTT
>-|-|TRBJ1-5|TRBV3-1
CASSPTGASNQPQHF
TGTGCCAGCAGCCCTACAGGAGCTAGCAATCAGCCCCAGCATTTT
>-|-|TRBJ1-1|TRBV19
CASSMNPGRGTEAFF
TGTGCCAGTAGTATGAACCCAGGGAGAGGCACTGAAGCTTTCTTT
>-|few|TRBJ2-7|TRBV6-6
CASSYWGTPSYEQYF
TGTGCCAGCAGTTACTGGGGTACCCCTTCCTACGAGCAGTACTTC
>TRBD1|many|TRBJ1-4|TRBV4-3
CASSTGTGRGSEKLFF
TGCGCCAGCAGCACTGGGACAGGGCGGGGTAGTGAAAAACTGTTTTTT